Given below is one T cell receptor beta chain in context. Its antigen is as yet unknown. This record belongs to a study of cytomegalovirus exposure and HLA in healthy donors. Study information: When fewer than 400 donors were genotyped, 80% to 90% of them were found to fall in the Caucasian-associated ancestry cluster. The study, taken as a whole, reports: Published work reported that the classifier diagnosed cytomegalovirus status with high specificity and sensitivity. Later analysis reportedly placed an Asian-associated ancestry cluster below the approximately 730-donor mean in N-insertions.

With 60 Vbeta and 13 Jbeta primers, the PCR was carried out. Libraries were prepared by immunoSEQ multiplex PCR; TCRdb keeps only in-frame clonotypes and omits some of them. This repertoire includes 55,000 to 75,000 clones. CDR3 length equals 15 residues. Trimming at V came to 2 bases and at J to 4 bases, leaving 6 bases not matched to a gene. Germline V lookup: CDR1 SGHDN, CDR2 FVKESK. Healthy bone marrow donors made up the donors. The origin of this receptor is a woman in her 30s in good health and CMV-seronegative. The rearrangement uses TRBV14 and TRBJ2-7; 9 positions agree with TRBD1. The sequenced sample consisted of PBMCs. The CDR3 bases are TGTGCCAGCAGCCAACCGGGACAGGGAACGTACGAGCAGTACTTC. As protein: CASSQPGQGTYEQYF.